This T cell receptor (beta chain) was found in a study of shared clonotypes between healthy human individuals (dated by TCRdb to 2020 to 2021). With regard to the full study: Three men and a couple of women, aged 18 to 49 years, made up the cohort. Blood TCR repertoires of 5 or 6 healthy adults were deeply sequenced to estimate repertoire size and the extent of clonotype sharing between individuals. To increase sequencing depth and limit assay-specific biases, TCR repertoire library preparation and sequencing were carried out by different laboratories using diverse techniques. Per donor, leukapheresis produced somewhere between about 0.9 and 9.5 billion PBMCs.

Using the deep immunoSEQ assay, multiplex PCR amplified TCR CDR3 regions from genomic DNA. For each cell subset, the extracted genomic DNA was distributed evenly across all wells of several immunoSEQ 96-well plates, and each plate served as one replicate. Each replicate PCR for unsorted PBMC received roughly 300 ng genomic DNA, equal to approximately 30,000 T cell genomes. Genomic DNA from unsorted PBMC was sequenced over ten immunoSEQ deep assay plates. Purified libraries were quantified with a Qubit 3.0 fluorometer, sized on a Bioanalyzer 2100, and re-quantified with the KAPA Library Quantification kit. A separate single-read 150-cycle Illumina NextSeq 550 flow cell was used to sequence each immunoSEQ 96-well plate. The authors' analysis ran thus. The immunoSEQ output contained only junctional sequences without quality scores, so filtering could not match that applied to full-length reads. Sequences were annotated with PyIR, a Python wrapper for IgBLAST v1.9, and V/J genes and CDR3 were assigned using IMGT germline references. Reads were filtered out if the reads had weak V/J assignments (E-value above 1e-6), no CDR3, stop codons, out-of-frame junctions, or ambiguous translated residues. V3J clonotypes were defined by identical inferred V gene, J gene, and CDR3 amino acid sequence. Percentage overlap between repertoires was computed as shared unique clonotypes divided by the size of the smaller repertoire. Repertoire richness was assessed with RTK rarefaction, the Chao1 estimator, and Recon v2.1 estimates of unobserved clonotypes. TCRdb holds this immuneACCESS table with in-frame rearrangements only. Some clones are missing; in checked studies, unresolved V genes explain under half, and the rest has no known cause. The DNA was the basis for D and trimming; V, J and clone size are from that table. Present in this sample are more than 400,000 clones, about 72% of which were seen just once. The top ten hold 9.5% to 15% of the sample.

A word on this clone: No antigen is known for it. No base quality information exists; no much larger clone differs at one position.

The CDR3 starts with the cysteine, ends with the phenylalanine, and has 13 residues. Only CDR3 DNA is held: 39 bases, read in frame from base 1. General conclusions and limits of the study: Pairwise subsampling led to the expectation that sequencing depth would affect the degree of clonotype sharing among donors. The small number of donors limited the genetic and exposure-history diversity represented. Sampling was limited to blood, and TCR repertoires in tissue likely differ from TCR repertoires in blood.

Donors were healthy HIV-negative adults with no recently reported acute infections or vaccinations. Every donor was a Caucasian adult living in Nashville, Tennessee, USA. For unsorted samples, 90 million or so PBMCs were counted, and genomic DNA was extracted using the QIAamp DNA Blood Mini kit. After blood collection by leukapheresis, PBMCs were isolated using Ficoll-Histopaque density gradient centrifugation and then cryopreserved in the vapor phase of liquid nitrogen. The chain employs TRBV23-1 and TRBJ2-5; too little of a D gene remains to name it. The J call may be mistaken, given a closer DNA end match to TRBJ2-7. TRBV23-1 is labeled an ORF, and its function is uncertain. Sequencing input: PBMCs. This receptor was taken from a woman in her thirties or forties in good health. Some clones in this sample may be carry-over from other donors' samples. The bases are TGCGCCAGCATTGAAGGGATCCCCTACGAGCAGTACTTC. Protein translation: CASIEGIPYEQYF.